This T cell receptor beta chain was captured by sequencing in a study of beta chain features in type 1 diabetes. The investigators reverse transcribed all of the isolated RNA, so they sequenced expressed TCRB transcripts. Profiling relied on immunoSEQ multiplex PCR, and the TCRdb table lists in-frame clones only, not all of them. The sample has 35,000 to 50,000 clones; roughly 50% are singletons. Input material: stem cell memory CD4+ T cells from blood. The sequence was collected from a young woman in good health.

CDR3: CASSWQGVGGNEQFF. The CDR3 bases are TGCGCCAGCAGCTGGCAGGGGGTAGGTGGCAATGAGCAGTTCTTC. The chain is built from TRBV5-1 and TRBJ2-1, with 7 bases matching TRBD1. The CDR3 has 15 residues. V was pared by 3 bases and J by 6 bases, with 9 bases of the junction left unmatched. Germline CDR1 is SGHRS and CDR2 is YFSETQ.